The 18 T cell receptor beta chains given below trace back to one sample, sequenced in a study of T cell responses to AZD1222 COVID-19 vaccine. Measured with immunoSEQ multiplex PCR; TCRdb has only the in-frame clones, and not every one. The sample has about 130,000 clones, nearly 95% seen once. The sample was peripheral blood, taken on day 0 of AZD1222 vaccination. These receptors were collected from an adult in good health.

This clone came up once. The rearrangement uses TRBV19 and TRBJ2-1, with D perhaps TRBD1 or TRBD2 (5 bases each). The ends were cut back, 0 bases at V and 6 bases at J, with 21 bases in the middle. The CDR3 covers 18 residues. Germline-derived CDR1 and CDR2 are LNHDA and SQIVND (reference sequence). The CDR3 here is CASSIDRVRGGRGNEQFF. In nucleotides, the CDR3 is TGTGCCAGTAGTATAGATCGAGTACGAGGAGGAAGGGGCAATGAGCAGTTCTTC. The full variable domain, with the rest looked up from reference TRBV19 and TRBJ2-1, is DGGITQSPKYLFRKEGQNVTLSCEQNLNHDAMYWYRQDPGQGLRLIYYSQIVNDFQKGDIAEGYSVSREKKESFPLTVTSAQKNPTAFYLCASSIDRVRGGRGNEQFFGPGTRLTVL.

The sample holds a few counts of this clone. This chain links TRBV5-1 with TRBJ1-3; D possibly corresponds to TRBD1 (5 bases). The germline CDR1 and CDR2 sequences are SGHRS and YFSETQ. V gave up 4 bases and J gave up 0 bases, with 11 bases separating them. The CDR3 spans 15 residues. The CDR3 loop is CASSPGPSSGNTIYF. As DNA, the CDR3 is TGCGCCAGCAGCCCGGGACCGTCCTCTGGAAACACCATATATTTT.

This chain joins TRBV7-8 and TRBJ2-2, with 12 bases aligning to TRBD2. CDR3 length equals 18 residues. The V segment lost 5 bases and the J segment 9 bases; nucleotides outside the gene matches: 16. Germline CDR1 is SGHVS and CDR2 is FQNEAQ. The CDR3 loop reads CASSMRLAGAPFTWELFF. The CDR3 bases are TGTGCCAGCAGCATGCGACTAGCGGGAGCCCCCTTTACCTGGGAGCTGTTTTTT. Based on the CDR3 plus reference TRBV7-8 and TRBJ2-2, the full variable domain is GAGVSQSPRYKVAKRGQDVALRCDPISGHVSLFWYQQALGQGPEFLTYFQNEAQLDKSGLPSDRFFAERPEGSVSTLKIQRTQQEDSAVYLCASSMRLAGAPFTWELFFGEGSRLTVL.

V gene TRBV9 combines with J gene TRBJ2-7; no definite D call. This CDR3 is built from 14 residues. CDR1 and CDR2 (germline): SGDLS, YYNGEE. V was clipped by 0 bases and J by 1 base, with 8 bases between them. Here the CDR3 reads CASSVELFSYEQYF. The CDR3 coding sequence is TGTGCCAGCAGCGTAGAACTGTTTTCCTACGAGCAGTACTTC.

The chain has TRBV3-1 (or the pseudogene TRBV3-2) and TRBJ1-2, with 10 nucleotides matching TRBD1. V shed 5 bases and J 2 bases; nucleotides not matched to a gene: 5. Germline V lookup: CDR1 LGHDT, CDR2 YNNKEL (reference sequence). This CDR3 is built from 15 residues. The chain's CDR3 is CASSGRTGGNYGYTF. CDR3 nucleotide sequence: TGTGCCAGCAGCGGACGGACAGGGGGAAACTATGGCTACACCTTC.

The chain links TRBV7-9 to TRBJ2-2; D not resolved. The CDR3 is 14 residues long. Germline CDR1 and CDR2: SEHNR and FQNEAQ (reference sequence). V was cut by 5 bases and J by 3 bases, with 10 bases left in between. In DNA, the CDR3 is TGTGCCAGCAGCCTTATCCGGGACACCGGGGAGCTGTTTTTT. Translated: CASSLIRDTGELFF.

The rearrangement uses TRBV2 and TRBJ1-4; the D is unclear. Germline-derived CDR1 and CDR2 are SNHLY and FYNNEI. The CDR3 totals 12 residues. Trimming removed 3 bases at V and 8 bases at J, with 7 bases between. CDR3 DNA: TGTGCCAGCAGTGACATTTGGGAAAAACTGTTTTTT. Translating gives CASSDIWEKLFF. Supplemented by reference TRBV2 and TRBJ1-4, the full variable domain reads EPEVTQTPSHQVTQMGQEVILRCVPISNHLYFYWYRQILGQKVEFLVSFYNNEISEKSEIFDDQFSVERPDGSNFTLKIRSTKLEDSAMYFCASSDIWEKLFFGSGTQLSVL.

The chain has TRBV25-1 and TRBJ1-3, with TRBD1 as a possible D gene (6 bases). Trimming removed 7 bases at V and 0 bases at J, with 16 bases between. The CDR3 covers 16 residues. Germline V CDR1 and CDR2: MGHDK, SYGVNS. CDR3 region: CASMGPGGRSGNTIYF. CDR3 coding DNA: TGTGCCAGCATGGGACCCGGGGGGCGCTCTGGAAACACCATATATTTT.

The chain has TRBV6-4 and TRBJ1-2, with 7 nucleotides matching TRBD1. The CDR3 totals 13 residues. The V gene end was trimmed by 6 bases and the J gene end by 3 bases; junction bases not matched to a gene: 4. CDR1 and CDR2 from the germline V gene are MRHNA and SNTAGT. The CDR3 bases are TGTGCCAGCAGCCTCACAGGGGACTATGGCTACACCTTC. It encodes CASSLTGDYGYTF.

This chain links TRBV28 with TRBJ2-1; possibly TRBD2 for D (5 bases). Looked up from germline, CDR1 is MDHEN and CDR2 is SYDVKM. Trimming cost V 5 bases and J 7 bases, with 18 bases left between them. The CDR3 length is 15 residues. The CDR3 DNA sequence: TGTGCCAGCAGTCCCCATGAGGGCCTGGGAAATGAGCAGTTCTTC. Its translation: CASSPHEGLGNEQFF.

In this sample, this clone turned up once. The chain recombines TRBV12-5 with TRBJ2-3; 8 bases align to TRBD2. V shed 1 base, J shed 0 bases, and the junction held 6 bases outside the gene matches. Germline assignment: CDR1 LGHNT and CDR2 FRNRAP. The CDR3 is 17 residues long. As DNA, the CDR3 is TGTGCTAGTGGTTTGGGCAGGGGACTAGGTAGCACAGATACGCAGTATTTT. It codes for CASGLGRGLGSTDTQYF.

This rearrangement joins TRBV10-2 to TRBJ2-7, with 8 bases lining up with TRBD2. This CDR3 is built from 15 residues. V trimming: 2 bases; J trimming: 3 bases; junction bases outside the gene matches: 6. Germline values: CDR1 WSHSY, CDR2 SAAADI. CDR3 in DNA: TGCGCCAGCAGTGAGCCGGGACTAGAATACTACGAGCAGTACTTC. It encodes CASSEPGLEYYEQYF.

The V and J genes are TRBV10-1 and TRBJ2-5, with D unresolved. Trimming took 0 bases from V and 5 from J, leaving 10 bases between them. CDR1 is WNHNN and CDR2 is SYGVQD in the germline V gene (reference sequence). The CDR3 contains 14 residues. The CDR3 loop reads CASSESGLSETQYF. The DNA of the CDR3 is TGCGCCAGCAGTGAGTCTGGCCTGAGCGAGACCCAGTACTTC.

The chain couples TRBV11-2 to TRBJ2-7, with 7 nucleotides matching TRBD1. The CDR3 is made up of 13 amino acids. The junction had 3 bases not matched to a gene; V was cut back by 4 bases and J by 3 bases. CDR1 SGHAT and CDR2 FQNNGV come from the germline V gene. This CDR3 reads CASSSTGYYEQYF. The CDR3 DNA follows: TGTGCCAGCAGCTCGACAGGGTACTACGAGCAGTACTTC.

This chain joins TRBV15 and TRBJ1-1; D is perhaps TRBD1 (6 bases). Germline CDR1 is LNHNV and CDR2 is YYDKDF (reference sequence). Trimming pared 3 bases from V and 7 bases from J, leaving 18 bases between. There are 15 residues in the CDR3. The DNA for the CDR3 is TGTGCCACCAGCAGTGGCAGGGGATCGGATGATGAAGCTTTCTTT. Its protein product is CATSSGRGSDDEAFF.

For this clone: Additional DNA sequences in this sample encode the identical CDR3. The CDR3 DNA reads as TGTGCCAGTAGCACTGGCAGCTCTGGAAACACCATATATTTT. Its translation is CASSTGSSGNTIYF. J is TRBJ1-3 and V is TRBV19; D is ambiguous. The CDR3 length is 14 residues. Germline V gives CDR1 LNHDA, CDR2 SQIVND (reference sequence). The ends were cut back, 6 bases at V and 0 bases at J, with 9 bases in the middle.

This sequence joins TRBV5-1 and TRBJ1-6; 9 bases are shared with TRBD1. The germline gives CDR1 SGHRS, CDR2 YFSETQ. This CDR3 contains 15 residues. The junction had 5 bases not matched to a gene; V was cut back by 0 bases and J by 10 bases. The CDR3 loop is CASSLEGQGRSPLHF. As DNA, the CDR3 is TGCGCCAGCAGCTTGGAGGGACAGGGCCGATCACCCCTCCACTTT.

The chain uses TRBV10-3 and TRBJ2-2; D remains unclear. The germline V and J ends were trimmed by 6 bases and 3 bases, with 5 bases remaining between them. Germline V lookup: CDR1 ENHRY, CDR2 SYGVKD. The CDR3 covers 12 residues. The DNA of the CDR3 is TGTGCCATCAGGACCTACACCGGGGAGCTGTTTTTT. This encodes CAIRTYTGELFF.